These 7 T cell receptor beta chains were sequenced from one sample in a study of blood T cell repertoires in COVID-19. The repertoire was sequenced with immunoSEQ multiplex PCR; TCRdb's copy has only in-frame clones and lacks some. Seen here are about 170,000 clones, approximately 91% observed once, and the top ten hold almost 5%. The sequencing input was peripheral blood. The receptors shown here come from a man between 18 and 35 years old with COVID-19, enrolled during active disease.

The rearrangement joins TRBV7-9 to TRBJ2-7; either TRBD1 or TRBD2 may supply D (5 bases each). CDR1 and CDR2 (germline): SEHNR, FQNEAQ (reference sequence). The CDR3 covers 14 residues. The V end was cut by 4 bases, the J end by 5 bases, with 15 bases between. The CDR3 protein is CASSSADIPDEQYF. Here the CDR3 DNA reads TGTGCCAGCAGCTCAGCGGACATCCCTGACGAGCAGTACTTC.

The table lists this clone with a count of one. The V gene is TRBV4-3, the J gene TRBJ2-3; 9 nucleotides agree with TRBD2. This CDR3 spans 14 amino acids. Germline V gene data show CDR1 as LGHNA and CDR2 as YSLEER. J gave up 4 bases and V 4 bases, and 3 bases lay outside the gene matches. CDR3 sequence: CASSPAGGADTQYF. The CDR3 DNA follows: TGCGCCAGCAGCCCGGCGGGAGGGGCAGATACGCAGTATTTT.

This chain connects TRBV27 to TRBJ2-7; D possibly corresponds to TRBD2 (5 bases). CDR3 length: 14 residues. V shed 7 bases and J shed 1 base, with 14 bases lying between them. In germline, CDR1 is MNHEY, CDR2 SMNVEV (reference sequence). The CDR3 nucleotides are TGTGCCAGCACCCCTTCGGGGAATTCCTACGAGCAGTACTTC. It encodes CASTPSGNSYEQYF.

The rearrangement uses TRBV7-7 and TRBJ2-2; TRBD1 matches 9 bases. Trimming took 0 bases from V and 6 from J; bases not matched to a gene: 8. Germline V gene lookup returns CDR1 SSHAT and CDR2 FNYEAQ (reference sequence). The CDR3 consists of 17 residues. The CDR3 is CASSLAGPTGGPGELFF. CDR3 nucleotides: TGTGCCAGCAGCTTAGCGGGGCCGACAGGGGGACCCGGGGAGCTGTTTTTT. Combining the CDR3 with reference TRBV7-7 and TRBJ2-2 gives the whole variable domain GAGVSQSPRYKVTKRGQDVTLRCDPISSHATLYWYQQALGQGPEFLTYFNYEAQPDKSGLPSDRFSAERPEGSISTLTIQRTEQRDSAMYRCASSLAGPTGGPGELFFGEGSRLTVL.

The chain uses TRBV9 and TRBJ2-7, with D possibly being TRBD2 (6 bases). Germline CDR1 is SGDLS and CDR2 is YYNGEE. CDR3 length: 15 amino acids. Trimming removed 3 bases from V and 3 bases from J, with 16 bases in between. CDR3 DNA: TGTGCCAGCAGCGGAGCCGGGACTCCTCTCTACGAGCAGTACTTC. Amino acids: CASSGAGTPLYEQYF.

This clone was found once. The chain is built from TRBV27 and TRBJ2-3, with TRBD2 matching 9 bases. The CDR3 length is 16 residues. Losses at the gene ends were 3 bases for V and 4 bases for J; bases not matched to a gene: 8. Germline CDR1 and CDR2: MNHEY and SMNVEV (reference sequence). CDR3: CASSFLAGARADTQYF. The CDR3 DNA reads as TGTGCCAGCAGTTTCTTAGCGGGAGCTCGCGCAGATACGCAGTATTTT.

This clone occurred a few times. CDR3 loop: CASRDRVFYNEQFF. The CDR3, as DNA: TGTGCCAGCAGGGACAGGGTCTTCTACAATGAGCAGTTCTTC. The genes are TRBV28 and TRBJ2-1; 8 bases agree with TRBD1. The length of the CDR3 is 14 residues. V dropped 6 bases and J dropped 3; count of bases not matched to a gene: 4. Looked up from germline, CDR1 is MDHEN and CDR2 is SYDVKM.